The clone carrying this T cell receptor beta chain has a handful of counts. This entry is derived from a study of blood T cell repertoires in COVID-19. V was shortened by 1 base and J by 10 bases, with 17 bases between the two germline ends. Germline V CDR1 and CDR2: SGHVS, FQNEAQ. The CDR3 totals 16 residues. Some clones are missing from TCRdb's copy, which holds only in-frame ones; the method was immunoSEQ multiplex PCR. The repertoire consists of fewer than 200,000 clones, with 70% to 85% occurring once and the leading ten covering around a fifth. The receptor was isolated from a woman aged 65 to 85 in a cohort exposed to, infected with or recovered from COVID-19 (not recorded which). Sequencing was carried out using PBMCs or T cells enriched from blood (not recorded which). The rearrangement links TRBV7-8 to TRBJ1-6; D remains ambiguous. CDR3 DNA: TGTGCCAGCAGCTTAGGGGCCCGGTCTTCTGGGTCACCCCTCCACTTT. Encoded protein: CASSLGARSSGSPLHF. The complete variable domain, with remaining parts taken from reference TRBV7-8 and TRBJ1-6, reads GAGVSQSPRYKVAKRGQDVALRCDPISGHVSLFWYQQALGQGPEFLTYFQNEAQLDKSGLPSDRFFAERPEGSVSTLKIQRTQQEDSAVYLCASSLGARSSGSPLHFGNGTRLTVT.